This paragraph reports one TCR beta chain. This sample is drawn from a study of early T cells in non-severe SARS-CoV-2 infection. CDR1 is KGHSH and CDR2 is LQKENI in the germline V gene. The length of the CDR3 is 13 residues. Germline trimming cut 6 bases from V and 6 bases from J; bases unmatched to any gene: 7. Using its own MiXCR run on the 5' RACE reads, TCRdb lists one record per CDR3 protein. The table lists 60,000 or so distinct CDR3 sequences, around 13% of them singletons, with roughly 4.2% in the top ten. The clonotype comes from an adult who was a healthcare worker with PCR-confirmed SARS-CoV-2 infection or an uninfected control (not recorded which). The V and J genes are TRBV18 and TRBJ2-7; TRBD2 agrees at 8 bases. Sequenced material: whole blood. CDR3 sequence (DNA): TGTGCCAGCTCCCTCGGGGCGGGAGGCGAGCAGTACTTC. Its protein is CASSLGAGGEQYF.